Presented here are 21 T cell receptor beta chains from one specimen sequenced in a study of shared clonotypes between healthy human individuals. Some clones are missing from TCRdb's copy, which holds only in-frame ones; the method was immunoSEQ multiplex PCR. The sample has 2,100,000 or so clones, more than 90% seen once. Specimen: naive CD4+ T cells sorted from blood. Noted subset: CD45RA+ positively selected. These receptors originate from a man aged 18 to 29 in good health.

This chain joins TRBV11-2 and TRBJ1-2; D is possibly TRBD1 (5 bases). This CDR3 region has 14 residues. V lost 4 bases and J lost 8, with 17 bases in between. Germline CDR1 is SGHAT and CDR2 is FQNNGV. CDR3 DNA sequence: TGTGCCAGCAGCTCGAGACAGTCCCGAACAGGCTACACCTTC. This translates into CASSSRQSRTGYTF.

This sequence joins TRBV7-3 and TRBJ1-1; a weak D match, TRBD1 (6 bases). Trimming left V 8 bases short and J 4 bases short, with 17 bases between. CDR3 size: 14 residues. CDR1 is SGHTA and CDR2 is FQGTGA in the germline V gene. The CDR3 sequence is CASSPGGRVTEAFF. The CDR3 DNA sequence: TGTGCCAGCTCTCCCGGGGGGCGCGTCACTGAAGCTTTCTTT.

The chain couples TRBV7-3 to TRBJ2-3; unclear D gene. V dropped 3 bases and J dropped 6 bases, with 7 bases sitting between them. Germline V gene data show CDR1 as SGHTA and CDR2 as FQGTGA. The CDR3 consists of 12 residues. The CDR3 region has the DNA TGTGCCAGCAGCTTCAATAGCGATACGCAGTATTTT. This gives the protein CASSFNSDTQYF.

The chain combines TRBV2 with TRBJ1-1; D unclear. CDR1 SNHLY and CDR2 FYNNEI come from the germline V gene. V dropped 3 bases and J dropped 4 bases, with 12 bases sitting between them. This CDR3 is built from 14 residues. CDR3 sequence (DNA): TGTGCCAGCAGTGAGGGGTCGTGGGGCACTGAAGCTTTCTTT. The encoded protein is CASSEGSWGTEAFF.

The CDR3 spells CACTGGNNSPLHF. The CDR3 DNA follows: TGTGCCTGTACCGGAGGGAACAATTCACCCCTCCACTTT. This sequence joins TRBV30 and TRBJ1-6; D uncertain. Germline-derived CDR1 and CDR2 are GTSNPN and SVGIG (reference sequence). The CDR3 sequence is 13 residues long. V lost 6 bases and J lost 7, with 13 bases in between. Based on the CDR3 plus reference TRBV30 and TRBJ1-6, the full variable domain is SQTIHQWPATLVQPVGSPLSLECTVEGTSNPNLYWYRQAAGRGLQLLFYSVGIGQISSEVPQNLSASRPQDRQFILSSKKLLLSDSGFYLCACTGGNNSPLHFGNGTRLTVT.

V is TRBV5-1 and J is TRBJ2-7, with D hard to call. Germline V gives CDR1 SGHRS, CDR2 YFSETQ. Trimming removed 4 bases at V and 6 bases at J, with 14 bases between. The CDR3 is 13 residues long. In DNA, the CDR3 is TGCGCCAGCAGCCCTGGGGATCTAAGCGAGCAGTACTTC. It is translated as CASSPGDLSEQYF.

This rearrangement joins TRBV30 to TRBJ1-1; D remains unclear. Germline V lookup: CDR1 GTSNPN, CDR2 SVGIG (reference sequence). The CDR3 loop spans 13 amino acids. Trimming shortened V by 2 bases and J by 1 base, and 8 bases separated the two germline ends. In DNA, the CDR3 is TGTGCCTGGAGTATACTTTCGAACACTGAAGCTTTCTTT. This encodes CAWSILSNTEAFF.

V is TRBV6-1 and J is TRBJ2-7; 9 positions match TRBD2. Per the germline V gene, CDR1 is MNHNS and CDR2 is SASEGT. The V segment lost 7 bases and the J segment 2 bases; nucleotides outside the gene matches: 6. This CDR3 spans 14 amino acids. CDR3 nucleotide sequence: TGTGCCAGCACTCGACTAGCGGTTCCCTACGAGCAGTACTTC. Translated: CASTRLAVPYEQYF.

The V call is TRBV5-6, the J call TRBJ1-5, with 7 bases lining up with TRBD1. The CDR3 is 15 amino acids. Germline trimming cut 4 bases from V and 1 base from J; bases unmatched to any gene: 5. The germline V gene has CDR1 SGHDT and CDR2 YYEEEE. In nucleotides, the CDR3 is TGTGCCAGCAGCGTAGGACAGGCCAGCAATCAGCCCCAGCATTTT. Its protein is CASSVGQASNQPQHF.

V and J are TRBV5-1 and TRBJ1-2; TRBD1 aligns across 7 bases. CDR3 length: 14 residues. V lost 4 bases to trimming and J lost 5 bases; unmatched junction nucleotides: 8. Per the germline V gene, CDR1 is SGHRS and CDR2 is YFSETQ. The CDR3 is CASSAVGDSYGYTF. The CDR3 DNA follows: TGCGCCAGCAGCGCCGTAGGGGACAGTTATGGCTACACCTTC.

The chain recombines TRBV7-2 with TRBJ2-7, with D possibly being TRBD1 (6 bases). V lost 4 bases and J 2 bases, leaving 12 bases between the germline ends. CDR3 length: 14 amino acids. Germline V gene data show CDR1 as SGHTA and CDR2 as FQGNSA. The DNA for the CDR3 is TGTGCCAGCAGCTCGAGCGGACAGACCTACGAGCAGTACTTC. It codes for CASSSSGQTYEQYF.

Concerning this clone itself: The same CDR3 arises from other DNA sequences in this sample as well. The chain is built from TRBV18 and TRBJ1-1, with D perhaps matching TRBD1 (6 bases). Looked up from germline, CDR1 is KGHSH and CDR2 is LQKENI. The V gene lost 3 bases and the J gene lost 8 bases, with 13 bases spanning the gap. The CDR3 loop spans 13 amino acids. The CDR3 region is CASSPGTGLEAFF. The CDR3 DNA is TGTGCCAGCTCACCGGGTACAGGGCTAGAAGCTTTCTTT.

This clone showed up just once. V gene TRBV6-1 combines with J gene TRBJ2-5, with D possibly TRBD2 on 5 matching bases. Trimming removed 1 base from V and 5 bases from J, with 11 bases in between. The germline V gene has CDR1 MNHNS and CDR2 SASEGT. The CDR3 totals 14 residues. In nucleotides, the CDR3 is TGTGCCAGCAGTGAAGAGCTAGGAGGCGAGACCCAGTACTTC. Amino acids: CASSEELGGETQYF.

The chain joins TRBV11-2 to TRBJ2-7; D gene ambiguous. Trimming pared 3 bases from V and 3 bases from J, leaving 15 bases between. The CDR3 runs to 15 residues. Germline loops: CDR1 SGHAT, CDR2 FQNNGV. The CDR3 here is CASSFRADWYYEQYF. The CDR3, as DNA: TGTGCCAGCAGCTTCCGGGCAGACTGGTACTACGAGCAGTACTTC.

The chain recombines TRBV9 with TRBJ2-7, with 7 bases matching TRBD2. Trimming cost V 0 bases and J 2 bases; bases outside gene matches: 5. Looked up from germline, CDR1 is SGDLS and CDR2 is YYNGEE. The CDR3 has 15 residues. The CDR3 sequence: CASSVATSGAYEQYF. The CDR3 region has the DNA TGTGCCAGCAGCGTAGCTACGAGCGGGGCCTACGAGCAGTACTTC.

This clone was recorded a few times. The genes are TRBV30 and TRBJ1-1; D possibly corresponds to TRBD1 (6 bases). The CDR3 has 15 residues. The germline V gene encodes CDR1 GTSNPN and CDR2 SVGIG (reference sequence). V lost 2 bases and J 5 bases, leaving 18 bases between the germline ends. CDR3 region: CAWSTHRALGTEAFF. The CDR3 DNA reads TGTGCCTGGAGTACCCACAGGGCTTTGGGGACTGAAGCTTTCTTT.

This clone has just one count. The sample holds other DNA sequences that translate to the same CDR3. The V call is TRBV5-1, the J call TRBJ2-2; 7 bases map to TRBD2. Germline trimming cut 3 bases from V and 2 bases from J; bases unmatched to any gene: 7. Germline V gene lookup returns CDR1 SGHRS and CDR2 YFSETQ. The CDR3 consists of 16 residues. The CDR3 reads CASSSTGTTNTGELFF. The CDR3, as DNA: TGCGCCAGCAGCTCGACCGGGACTACAAACACCGGGGAGCTGTTTTTT.

The V gene is TRBV2, the J gene TRBJ2-1; 7 bases map to TRBD1. Germline V lookup: CDR1 SNHLY, CDR2 FYNNEI. V lost 6 bases to trimming and J lost 7 bases; unmatched junction nucleotides: 9. This CDR3 contains 14 residues. CDR3 residues: CASRTGVLGNEQFF. CDR3 sequence (DNA): TGTGCCAGCAGAACAGGGGTTTTGGGGAATGAGCAGTTCTTC.

This chain uses TRBV6-5 with TRBJ1-6, with no clear D. Trimming left V 6 bases short and J 12 bases short, with 15 bases between. CDR3 length: 13 amino acids. Germline V gene sequence: CDR1 MNHEY, CDR2 SVGAGI. Here the CDR3 reads CASSLYPALPLHF. DNA of the CDR3: TGTGCCAGCAGCTTGTACCCGGCTTTACCCCTCCACTTT.

This sequence joins TRBV5-1 and TRBJ2-2, with TRBD2 identical over 7 bases. Germline lookup yields CDR1 SGHRS and CDR2 YFSETQ. This CDR3 contains 18 residues. J gave up 0 bases and V 0 bases, and 8 bases lay outside the gene matches. This CDR3 is CASSLDLSGFANTGELFF. DNA of the CDR3: TGCGCCAGCAGCTTGGATCTTAGCGGGTTCGCGAACACCGGGGAGCTGTTTTTT.

The chain uses TRBV9 and TRBJ1-1; 7 bases align to TRBD1. V lost 6 bases to trimming and J lost 3 bases; unmatched junction nucleotides: 8. The CDR3 length is 14 residues. The germline gives CDR1 SGDLS, CDR2 YYNGEE. The CDR3 nucleotides are TGTGCCAGCACCAGAACTACAGGGGACACTGAAGCTTTCTTT. This gives the protein CASTRTTGDTEAFF. Complete variable domain (other parts from reference TRBV9 and TRBJ1-1): DSGVTQTPKHLITATGQRVTLRCSPRSGDLSVYWYQQSLDQGLQFLIQYYNGEERAKGNILERFSAQQFPDLHSELNLSSLELGDSALYFCASTRTTGDTEAFFGQGTRLTVV.